The 32 T cell receptor beta chains given below trace back to one sample, sequenced in a study of cytomegalovirus exposure and HLA in healthy donors. The PCR was carried out with 60 Vbeta primers and 13 Jbeta primers. Data came from immunoSEQ multiplex PCR; TCRdb stores just in-frame clones and leaves some out. The profile covers some 180,000 clones, with roughly 8.7% appearing a single time and over 1% taken by the ten largest. The material sequenced was PBMCs. The source of these receptors is a young woman in good health and CMV-seropositive.

The gene calls are TRBV19 and TRBJ2-7; TRBD1 matches 7 bases. The CDR3 sequence is 13 residues long. Trimming cost V 4 bases and J 6 bases; bases outside gene matches: 6. Germline V gene data show CDR1 as LNHDA and CDR2 as SQIVND (reference sequence). The CDR3 DNA reads TGTGCCAGTAGTAGAGGGGGACAGCTCGAGCAGTACTTC. It translates to CASSRGGQLEQYF.

This clone was detected only a few times. This chain links TRBV4-2 with TRBJ1-5; D uncertain. CDR1 and CDR2 from the germline V gene are LGHNA and YNFKEQ. Deletions cut 1 base from V and 7 bases from J, with 14 bases between. The CDR3 is 15 amino acids. CDR3 amino acids: CASSQGATAGQPQHF. CDR3 nucleotides: TGTGCCAGCAGCCAAGGGGCCACGGCGGGACAGCCCCAGCATTTT.

The genes are TRBV25-1 and TRBJ1-1, with D hard to call. The ends were cut back, 2 bases at V and 1 base at J, with 11 bases in the middle. Germline-derived CDR1 and CDR2 are MGHDK and SYGVNS. The CDR3 is made up of 15 amino acids. Here the CDR3 reads CASSETDLPNTEAFF. The DNA for the CDR3 is TGTGCCAGCAGTGAAACAGACCTCCCGAACACTGAAGCTTTCTTT.

Only a few counts were recorded for this clone. The chain joins TRBV7-7 to TRBJ2-2; tentatively, D is TRBD1 (6 bases). This CDR3 is built from 15 residues. Trimming pared 5 bases from V and 2 bases from J, leaving 12 bases between. CDR1 and CDR2 from the germline V gene are SSHAT and FNYEAQ (reference sequence). CDR3 DNA sequence: TGTGCCAGCAGCCCTCGGACAGACAACACCGGGGAGCTGTTTTTT. This encodes CASSPRTDNTGELFF.

This clone was picked up a small number of times. This chain joins TRBV5-6 and TRBJ1-2; D uncertain. The CDR3 sequence is 16 residues long. The germline gives CDR1 SGHDT, CDR2 YYEEEE. The V gene lost 1 base and the J gene lost 4 bases, with 17 bases spanning the gap. The CDR3, as DNA: TGTGCCAGCAGCTTGTTAGGGAGCCAAGATACCTATGGCTACACCTTC. As protein: CASSLLGSQDTYGYTF. Full variable domain (missing parts from reference TRBV5-6 and TRBJ1-2): DAGVTQSPTHLIKTRGQQVTLRCSPKSGHDTVSWYQQALGQGPQFIFQYYEEEERQRGNFPDRFSGHQFPNYSSELNVNALLLGDSALYLCASSLLGSQDTYGYTFGSGTRLTVV.

This clone has more than one count but fewer than ten. V gene TRBV5-1 combines with J gene TRBJ2-5; D perhaps matches TRBD2 (6 bases). There are 15 residues in the CDR3. V was cut by 0 bases and J by 5 bases, with 14 bases left in between. Germline V gene sequence: CDR1 SGHRS, CDR2 YFSETQ. CDR3 bases: TGCGCCAGCAGCTTGGTACCCCGGGGGAGGGAGACCCAGTACTTC. It specifies CASSLVPRGRETQYF.

In its sample, this clone was seen a few times. The gene calls are TRBV9 and TRBJ1-1; 9 bases are shared with TRBD1. Trimming cost V 3 bases and J 5 bases; bases outside gene matches: 8. The CDR3 is made up of 15 amino acids. CDR1 is SGDLS and CDR2 is YYNGEE in the germline V gene. Written as DNA, the CDR3 is TGTGCCAGCAGCGCCCTAACAGGGGGCTGGACTGAAGCTTTCTTT. It codes for CASSALTGGWTEAFF.

The rearrangement uses TRBV10-1 and TRBJ2-3, with a weak D call TRBD1 (6 bases). The CDR3 length is 16 residues. V was cut by 3 bases and J by 2 bases, with 15 bases left in between. In germline, CDR1 is WNHNN, CDR2 SYGVQD (reference sequence). Here the CDR3 DNA reads TGCGCCAGCAGTGACAACAGGGCCCCGTACACAGATACGCAGTATTTT. As protein: CASSDNRAPYTDTQYF.

The gene calls are TRBV4-1 and TRBJ2-1; 9 bases line up with TRBD1. CDR1 is MGHRA, CDR2 YSYEKL, per germline. Trimming took 5 bases from V and 4 from J; bases not matched to a gene: 6. The CDR3 has 15 amino acids. The CDR3 region is CASSFGQGRYNEQFF. CDR3 in DNA: TGCGCCAGCAGCTTCGGACAGGGGCGATACAATGAGCAGTTCTTC.

The chain employs TRBV5-4 and TRBJ2-7; the match to TRBD1 covers 7 bases. Trimming removed 3 bases from V and 5 bases from J; junction bases left unmatched: 8. The CDR3 contains 14 residues. From germline, CDR1 is SGHNT and CDR2 YYREEE (reference sequence). The CDR3 sequence is CASSSGTVPNEQYF. Written as DNA, the CDR3 is TGTGCCAGCAGCTCCGGGACAGTTCCCAACGAGCAGTACTTC.

The chain recombines TRBV14 with TRBJ2-1; the match to TRBD1 covers 8 bases. The germline V gene encodes CDR1 SGHDN and CDR2 FVKESK. The CDR3 is 15 residues long. The J segment lost 12 bases and the V segment lost 0 bases, leaving 10 bases of the junction unmatched. This chain's CDR3 is CASSQDRGRRSGQFF. The CDR3 coding sequence is TGTGCCAGCAGCCAAGACAGGGGGCGCAGGAGTGGGCAGTTCTTC.

This clone has just a few counts. The gene calls are TRBV9 and TRBJ2-5; 7 bases fit TRBD2. J lost 1 base, V lost 0 bases, and 12 bases had no gene match. This CDR3 is built from 18 residues. Per germline, CDR1 SGDLS and CDR2 YYNGEE. CDR3 residues: CASSVGWGSGASQETQYF. CDR3 nucleotide sequence: TGTGCCAGCAGCGTAGGGTGGGGAAGCGGGGCCTCCCAAGAGACCCAGTACTTC.

This chain links TRBV14 with TRBJ2-5; 7 bases match TRBD1. CDR1 and CDR2 (germline): SGHDN, FVKESK. The CDR3 has 15 residues. The V segment lost 0 bases and the J segment 4 bases; nucleotides outside the gene matches: 5. The CDR3 sequence: CASSQERGGAETQYF. CDR3 bases: TGTGCCAGCAGCCAAGAAAGAGGGGGCGCAGAGACCCAGTACTTC.

This clone was detected a few times. This chain connects TRBV5-4 to TRBJ2-3; 10 nucleotides match TRBD2. The junction had 2 bases not matched to a gene; V was cut back by 1 base and J by 0 bases. This CDR3 is 16 amino acids long. Germline CDR1 is SGHNT and CDR2 is YYREEE (reference sequence). The CDR3 loop reads CASSLRTSGSTDTQYF. The CDR3 coding sequence is TGTGCCAGCAGCTTGAGGACTAGCGGAAGCACAGATACGCAGTATTTT. The full variable domain, in which reference TRBV5-4 and TRBJ2-3 provide the parts outside the CDR3, is ETGVTQSPTHLIKTRGQQVTLRCSSQSGHNTVSWYQQALGQGPQFIFQYYREEENGRGNFPPRFSGLQFPNYSSELNVNALELDDSALYLCASSLRTSGSTDTQYFGPGTRLTVL.

This rearrangement joins TRBV5-1 to TRBJ1-3; D gene unclear. CDR1 and CDR2 (germline): SGHRS, YFSETQ. V shed 0 bases and J shed 1 base, with 8 bases lying between them. This CDR3 is 15 amino acids long. Here the CDR3 reads CASSLEGSSGNTIYF. The CDR3 DNA sequence: TGCGCCAGCAGCTTGGAAGGGAGTTCTGGAAACACCATATATTTT.

The gene calls are TRBV18 and TRBJ1-4; weak D call: TRBD1 (5 bases). V lost 5 bases and J 5 bases, leaving 18 bases between the germline ends. Germline values: CDR1 KGHSH, CDR2 LQKENI. CDR3 length: 16 residues. The CDR3 coding sequence is TGTGCCAGCTCAAAAGCTTCAACAGGAGTCAATGAAAAACTGTTTTTT. This translates into CASSKASTGVNEKLFF.

This chain uses TRBV11-2 with TRBJ2-7, with D possibly TRBD2 on 5 matching bases. Germline CDR1 SGHAT, CDR2 FQNNGV. Trimming pared 1 base from V and 2 bases from J, leaving 6 bases between. CDR3 length equals 13 residues. CDR3 region: CASSLGRPYEQYF. The CDR3 nucleotides read TGTGCCAGCAGCTTAGGGAGGCCCTACGAGCAGTACTTC.

The genes are TRBV30 and TRBJ2-3; 8 bases fit TRBD2. Per the germline V gene, CDR1 is GTSNPN and CDR2 is SVGIG (reference sequence). This CDR3 has 17 residues. J lost 2 bases, V lost 1 base, and 11 bases had no gene match. In DNA, the CDR3 is TGTGCCTGGAGTGGGGAGGGTAGCGGGATTAACACAGATACGCAGTATTTT. Encoded protein: CAWSGEGSGINTDTQYF.

The rearrangement links TRBV28 to TRBJ1-4; D unclear. The CDR3 runs 15 residues. Trimming pared 3 bases from V and 12 bases from J, leaving 20 bases between. Germline CDR1 is MDHEN and CDR2 is SYDVKM. CDR3 in amino acids: CASSFPRPDAAQLFF. CDR3 DNA: TGTGCCAGCAGTTTCCCACGGCCCGACGCGGCCCAACTGTTTTTT.

The J gene is TRBJ1-5, the V gene TRBV4-1, with D possibly being TRBD1 (5 bases). The CDR3 is made up of 18 amino acids. V was pared by 0 bases and J by 1 base, with 16 bases between. The germline CDR1 and CDR2 sequences are MGHRA and YSYEKL. In DNA form, the CDR3 reads TGCGCCAGCAGCCAAGATCGGGCGGCGGGGGTCAGCAATCAGCCCCAGCATTTT. Translating it yields CASSQDRAAGVSNQPQHF.

The rearrangement uses TRBV11-1 and TRBJ2-1; the D gene is possibly TRBD2 (6 bases). From germline, CDR1 is SGHAT and CDR2 FQDESV (reference sequence). The ends were cut back, 5 bases at V and 8 bases at J, with 16 bases in the middle. The CDR3 is 14 amino acids. The CDR3 region has the DNA TGTGCCAGCAGCCCAAGACTAGGAGGGGATGAGCAGTTCTTC. It translates to CASSPRLGGDEQFF.

With regard to this clone: At the DNA level, this CDR3 is encoded by other sequences in the same sample as well. This chain uses TRBV12-5 with TRBJ2-7; D is undetermined. Trimming shortened V by 9 bases and J by 0 bases, and 12 bases separated the two germline ends. CDR1 is LGHNT, CDR2 FRNRAP, per germline. The CDR3 runs 13 residues. CDR3 coding DNA: TGTGCTAGCGGCACAGCAAACTCCTACGAGCAGTACTTC. It translates to CASGTANSYEQYF.

This clone was seen only a few times. The chain combines TRBV19 with TRBJ2-1; 9 positions match TRBD1. Per the germline V gene, CDR1 is LNHDA and CDR2 is SQIVND (reference sequence). The CDR3 runs 15 residues. The junction had 9 bases not matched to a gene; V was cut back by 5 bases and J by 7 bases. CDR3 coding DNA: TGTGCCAGTAGTGCCCGGACAGGGGATAGGAATGAGCAGTTCTTC. Translation: CASSARTGDRNEQFF.

The table lists this clone with a few counts. The rearrangement joins TRBV13 to TRBJ2-2; D is perhaps TRBD2 (5 bases). The CDR3 is 13 residues long. Germline loops: CDR1 PRHDT, CDR2 FYEKMQ (reference sequence). V was shortened by 1 base and J by 7 bases, with 7 bases between the two germline ends. CDR3: CASSLDGNGELFF. In nucleotides, the CDR3 is TGTGCCAGCAGCTTAGACGGGAACGGGGAGCTGTTTTTT.

The rearrangement uses TRBV10-1 and TRBJ2-2, with D uncertain. This CDR3 has 13 amino acids. The V end lost 5 bases, the J end lost 2 bases, and 6 bases lay between the germline ends. CDR1 is WNHNN and CDR2 is SYGVQD in the germline V gene (reference sequence). The CDR3 nucleotides are TGCGCCAGCAGTTCCCTTAACACCGGGGAGCTGTTTTTT. It is translated as CASSSLNTGELFF.

On this clone: One junction end disagrees with the germline gene, perhaps due to a read error. The chain links TRBV6-1 to TRBJ2-1, with D possibly TRBD1 on 6 matching bases. The CDR3 loop spans 13 amino acids. Germline values: CDR1 MNHNS, CDR2 SASEGT. The CDR3 is CASSEALRGFRIF. The CDR3 DNA is TGTGCCAGCAGTGAAGCGCTCAGGGGTTTTCGGATCTTC.

The chain is built from TRBV12-5 and TRBJ1-5; a weak D match, TRBD1 (5 bases). The CDR3 sequence is 15 residues long. Germline V CDR1 and CDR2: LGHNT, FRNRAP. The germline V and J ends were trimmed by 1 base and 1 base, with 8 bases remaining between them. The CDR3 region is CASGLGGGSNQPQHF. CDR3 coding DNA: TGTGCTAGTGGTTTGGGCGGGGGGAGCAATCAGCCCCAGCATTTT.

The sample holds one count of this clone. V is TRBV10-1 and J is TRBJ2-1, with 10 bases matching TRBD2. J lost 5 bases, V lost 8 bases, and 12 bases had no gene match. Germline values: CDR1 WNHNN, CDR2 SYGVQD (reference sequence). The CDR3 extends over 16 amino acids. This CDR3 reads CASQRGAGGPNNEQFF. As DNA, the CDR3 is TGCGCCAGCCAGCGTGGAGCGGGAGGGCCCAACAATGAGCAGTTCTTC.

This chain connects TRBV4-1 to TRBJ2-7; D perhaps matches TRBD1 (5 bases). CDR3 length: 14 residues. The ends were cut back, 2 bases at V and 4 bases at J, with 12 bases in the middle. Germline CDR1 MGHRA, CDR2 YSYEKL. The CDR3 DNA sequence: TGCGCCAGCAGCCAATATGGCCAGGGTTACGAGCAGTACTTC. The encoded protein is CASSQYGQGYEQYF.

This clone was detected only a few times. The chain combines TRBV5-1 with TRBJ1-1; D might be TRBD1 (6 bases). V lost 0 bases, J lost 8 bases, and 14 bases lay in between. Germline values: CDR1 SGHRS, CDR2 YFSETQ. CDR3 length: 14 residues. CDR3: CASSLVAGAPEAFF. In DNA, the CDR3 is TGCGCCAGCAGCTTGGTTGCAGGGGCCCCCGAAGCTTTCTTT.

The chain carries TRBV14 and TRBJ1-5, with 7 positions matching TRBD1. Germline loops: CDR1 SGHDN, CDR2 FVKESK. V was pared by 1 base and J by 7 bases, with 10 bases of the junction left unmatched. The CDR3 is 16 amino acids. Here the CDR3 reads CASSQAPKDRRQPQHF. DNA of the CDR3: TGTGCCAGCAGCCAAGCACCGAAGGACAGGCGGCAGCCCCAGCATTTT.

The chain couples TRBV5-4 to TRBJ1-2, with 7 bases identical to TRBD1. V shed 3 bases, J shed 3 bases, and the junction held 5 bases outside the gene matches. The CDR3 sequence is 14 residues long. The germline gives CDR1 SGHNT, CDR2 YYREEE (reference sequence). The CDR3 nucleotides are TGTGCCAGCAGCTCCGACAGGGCCCACTATGGCTACACCTTC. Translation gives CASSSDRAHYGYTF.